This T cell receptor beta chain appears in the sequencing data of a study of blood T cell repertoires in COVID-19. Study information: From the United States, Italy and Spain came samples of acute and convalescent COVID-19. Nucleic acid was either cDNA or gDNA, and it came from T cells, B-cell-depleted T cells, or PBMCs.

Generated by immunoSEQ multiplex PCR, the TCRdb table keeps only in-frame clones and is missing some. The sample holds some 150,000 clones, 75% to 85% seen once. The sequenced sample consisted of peripheral blood. This clonotype was obtained from a human donor with acute or convalescent COVID-19. The donor label of this sample is uncertain.

This chain's CDR3 is CASTLRTGKRKNTEAFF. The DNA for the CDR3 is TGTGCCAGCACCCTCAGGACAGGGAAAAGGAAAAACACTGAAGCTTTCTTT. The rearrangement uses TRBV25-1 and TRBJ1-1; TRBD1 agrees at 8 bases. J gave up 2 bases and V 7 bases, and 15 bases lay outside the gene matches. The CDR3 contains 17 residues. Germline values: CDR1 MGHDK, CDR2 SYGVNS.